What follows are 18 T cell receptor beta chains derived from one specimen sequenced in a study of T cell responses to AZD1222 COVID-19 vaccine. TCRdb's copy holds only in-frame clones and misses some; the assay was immunoSEQ multiplex PCR. The table includes just under 90,000 clones, around nine tenths detected once. The specimen was peripheral blood, collected on day 0 of MenACWY control vaccination. The receptor set was obtained from an adult in good health.

V gene TRBV15 combines with J gene TRBJ1-2, with unresolved D. Trimming left V 1 base short and J 0 bases short, with 9 bases between. This CDR3 has 15 residues. Germline values: CDR1 LNHNV, CDR2 YYDKDF (reference sequence). The CDR3 DNA reads as TGTGCCACCAGCAGAGCGGGGTTAGCTAACTATGGCTACACCTTC. Protein sequence: CATSRAGLANYGYTF.

The chain couples TRBV6-6 to TRBJ1-1; 8 positions match TRBD1. The CDR3 has 13 residues. Germline V lookup: CDR1 MNHNY, CDR2 SVGAGI (reference sequence). The junction had 5 bases not matched to a gene; V was cut back by 6 bases and J by 5 bases. The CDR3 is CASREDRETEAFF. The CDR3 region has the DNA TGTGCCAGCAGAGAGGACAGGGAGACTGAAGCTTTCTTT.

The chain recombines TRBV11-1 with TRBJ1-2; 7 nucleotides line up with TRBD1. CDR3 size: 16 residues. After removal of 3 bases from V and 8 bases from J, the junction contained 15 bases not matched to a gene. The V gene's germline CDR1 is SGHAT and CDR2 FQDESV (reference sequence). The CDR3 region is CASSLGTDRATGGYTF. CDR3 DNA sequence: TGTGCCAGCAGCTTGGGAACCGACAGGGCAACTGGAGGCTACACCTTC.

The chain uses TRBV3-1 (or the pseudogene TRBV3-2) and TRBJ2-1; 8 positions match TRBD2. This CDR3 has 13 residues. The V gene's germline CDR1 is LGHDT and CDR2 YNNKEL (reference sequence). Losses at the gene ends were 10 bases for V and 8 bases for J; bases not matched to a gene: 10. CDR3 coding DNA: TGTGCCACCCTGCCGGGGGGGGGCGATGAGCAGTTCTTC. It is translated as CATLPGGGDEQFF.

The chain employs TRBV27 and TRBJ2-7; unclear D gene. V lost 8 bases, J lost 0 bases, and 14 bases lay in between. The CDR3 contains 14 residues. Germline lookup yields CDR1 MNHEY and CDR2 SMNVEV (reference sequence). The CDR3 reads CASASPGASYEQYF. The DNA of the CDR3 is TGTGCCAGCGCCTCACCGGGCGCCTCCTACGAGCAGTACTTC.

The CDR3 loop is CASSGPGQGNQPQHF. The CDR3 DNA reads as TGTGCCAGCAGTGGTCCGGGACAGGGCAATCAGCCCCAGCATTTT. V usage is TRBV6-1 and J usage is TRBJ1-5; 8 nucleotides agree with TRBD1. With 4 bases clipped from V and 2 bases from J, the junction kept 4 bases outside the gene matches. Germline V gene lookup returns CDR1 MNHNS and CDR2 SASEGT. The CDR3 is 15 amino acids.

The chain couples TRBV5-1 to TRBJ1-5; D call uncertain. Looked up from germline, CDR1 is SGHRS and CDR2 is YFSETQ. The CDR3 runs to 14 residues. V shed 0 bases and J shed 3 bases, with 7 bases lying between them. CDR3 amino acids: CASSLEGDNQPQHF. For the CDR3, the DNA is TGCGCCAGCAGCTTGGAGGGAGACAATCAGCCCCAGCATTTT.

The chain carries TRBV19 and TRBJ2-3, with 7 bases that match TRBD1. This CDR3 contains 15 residues. V shed 3 bases, J shed 7 bases, and the junction held 10 bases outside the gene matches. Germline loops: CDR1 LNHDA, CDR2 SQIVND (reference sequence). The CDR3 nucleotides read TGTGCCAGTAGTATTAACAGGGGCCTGTCGAATACGCAGTATTTT. Translating it yields CASSINRGLSNTQYF. The full variable domain, its missing parts supplied by reference TRBV19 and TRBJ2-3, is DGGITQSPKYLFRKEGQNVTLSCEQNLNHDAMYWYRQDPGQGLRLIYYSQIVNDFQKGDIAEGYSVSREKKESFPLTVTSAQKNPTAFYLCASSINRGLSNTQYFGPGTRLTVL.

A single count supports this clone. This CDR3 reads CASSATGAGEKLFF. The DNA for the CDR3 is TGCGCCAGCAGCGCCACAGGGGCAGGGGAAAAACTGTTTTTT. The chain recombines TRBV5-1 with TRBJ1-4, with 7 bases fitting TRBD1. V gave up 4 bases and J gave up 8 bases; unmatched junction bases: 8. Per germline, CDR1 SGHRS and CDR2 YFSETQ. This CDR3 is built from 14 residues.

The chain combines TRBV18 with TRBJ1-2, with 12 bases that match TRBD1. This CDR3 is 16 amino acids long. The V gene end was trimmed by 0 bases and the J gene end by 5 bases; junction bases not matched to a gene: 4. Germline CDR1 is KGHSH and CDR2 is LQKENI. The CDR3 region has the DNA TGTGCCAGCTCACCACCAGGGACAGGGGGCTCTTATGGCTACACCTTC. As protein: CASSPPGTGGSYGYTF.

This clone was found once. V is TRBV28 and J is TRBJ1-6; maybe TRBD1 (6 bases). Per the germline V gene, CDR1 is MDHEN and CDR2 is SYDVKM. Trimming pared 5 bases from V and 0 bases from J, leaving 14 bases between. CDR3 length equals 17 residues. CDR3 protein: CASSQDRPSSYNSPLHF. The CDR3 DNA reads TGTGCCAGCAGTCAGGACAGACCAAGCTCCTATAATTCACCCCTCCACTTT.

CDR3 sequence (DNA): TGTGCCAGCAGCTTACAGGACAGGGGCGAGCAGTACTTC. This gives the protein CASSLQDRGEQYF. The rearrangement uses TRBV11-3 and TRBJ2-7, with TRBD1 identical over 9 bases. The ends lost 2 bases at V and 6 bases at J; junction bases unmatched: 2. This CDR3 contains 13 residues. The germline V gene has CDR1 SGHNT and CDR2 YENEEA.

This clone was detected only a few times. The chain carries TRBV19 and TRBJ1-2; no clear D gene. V was trimmed by 3 bases and J by 8 bases, leaving 10 bases between them. Germline-derived CDR1 and CDR2 are LNHDA and SQIVND (reference sequence). CDR3 length equals 12 residues. Here the CDR3 DNA reads TGTGCCAGTAGTATTGGAGGAGGGGGCTACACCTTC. It yields the protein CASSIGGGGYTF.

This clone was seen a single time. This sequence joins TRBV11-2 and TRBJ2-5; possibly TRBD1 or TRBD2 for D (5 bases each). The CDR3 totals 14 residues. Germline V gene data show CDR1 as SGHAT and CDR2 as FQNNGV. Trimming cost V 9 bases and J 7 bases, with 21 bases left between them. CDR3 DNA: TGTGCCAGTTCCCCAGGGACGGGCGCCGGGACCCAGTACTTC. Its translation is CASSPGTGAGTQYF.

V gene TRBV7-8 combines with J gene TRBJ1-1, with TRBD1 matching 9 bases. The CDR3 runs to 14 residues. Per germline, CDR1 SGHVS and CDR2 FQNEAQ. V lost 8 bases, J lost 0 bases, and 4 bases stayed unmatched. CDR3 bases: TGTGCCAGCGGGACAGGGTTCATGAACACTGAAGCTTTCTTT. It yields the protein CASGTGFMNTEAFF.

V usage is TRBV6-5 and J usage is TRBJ2-1; no reliable D call. The V and J ends lost 0 bases and 9 bases respectively, with 9 bases between them. Per the germline V gene, CDR1 is MNHEY and CDR2 is SVGAGI. This CDR3 contains 13 residues. CDR3 sequence reads: CASSYSGNFEQFF. CDR3 bases: TGTGCCAGCAGTTACTCTGGGAATTTTGAGCAGTTCTTC.

This chain joins TRBV5-1 and TRBJ1-1; TRBD1 agrees at 7 bases. The germline V gene encodes CDR1 SGHRS and CDR2 YFSETQ. The CDR3 loop spans 14 amino acids. The V gene end was trimmed by 2 bases and the J gene end by 1 base; junction bases not matched to a gene: 2. CDR3 sequence (DNA): TGCGCCAGCAGCTTAGGACAGGAGAACACTGAAGCTTTCTTT. It specifies CASSLGQENTEAFF.

The CDR3 sequence: CSVDPSSGTEAFF. Here the CDR3 DNA reads TGCAGCGTTGACCCCTCCTCGGGAACTGAAGCTTTCTTT. The chain joins TRBV29-1 to TRBJ1-1; D is undetermined. Germline V gives CDR1 SQVTM, CDR2 ANQGSEA. The V end lost 3 bases, the J end lost 5 bases, and 13 bases lay between the germline ends. The CDR3 is made up of 13 amino acids.